The clone carrying this T cell receptor (beta chain) was counted at least ten times. The junction and the germline gene differ at one end; a read error may be behind it. This entry comes from a study of Graves' ophthalmopathy and Graves' hyperthyroidism. This CDR3 contains 13 residues. Germline V gives CDR1 DFQATT, CDR2 SNEGSKA (reference sequence). It was on clinical symptoms, serum thyroxine, TRAb, thyroid ultrasound and orbital computed tomography that diagnosis relied. RNA transcripts served as template for amplifying TCR beta CDR3 sequences. HTBI primers were employed in first-round RT-PCR, then a second-round multiplex PCR followed. TCRdb redid the calling of the multiplex PCR reads with MiXCR, one entry per CDR3 protein. The sample includes 600,000 to 650,000 distinct CDR3 sequences, approximately 22% of them seen just once.

The sequence derives from a woman between 18 and 29 years old with stable Graves' hyperthyroidism. Some clones in this sample may be carry-over from other donors' samples. Sample: peripheral blood. V usage is TRBV20-1 and J usage is TRBJ1-2; TRBD1 agrees at 8 bases. CDR3 coding DNA: TGCAGTGCTACCCGGGACAGGATCAATGGCTACGCCTTC. Translation gives CSATRDRINGYAF.